There are a few counts of the clone carrying this T cell receptor beta chain. In the original processing: Cell counts per sample came from amplifying reference gene primers. The data were produced by immunoSEQ multiplex PCR, yet TCRdb's version contains in-frame clones alone and is incomplete. Clonal size and the V and J genes are those of that table, whereas D and trimming came from the DNA. The table lists over 250,000 clones, 88% of them singletons, with 2% to 2.5% in the top ten. These data belong to a study of blood T cell repertoires in COVID-19. CDR1 is SGHRS and CDR2 is YFSETQ in the germline V gene. The V and J ends lost 0 bases and 1 base respectively, with 9 bases between them. This CDR3 region has 15 residues. Adults between about 18 and 89 years of age took part from under 25 US areas.

This chain uses TRBV5-1 with TRBJ2-3; unclear D gene. Sequencing was performed on PBMCs or T cells enriched from blood (not recorded which). The origin of this receptor is a woman aged 55-70 years in a cohort exposed to, infected with or recovered from COVID-19 (not recorded which). CDR3 DNA sequence: TGCGCCAGCAGCTTGGTTTTGAGTGGCACAGATACGCAGTATTTT. Protein product: CASSLVLSGTDTQYF.